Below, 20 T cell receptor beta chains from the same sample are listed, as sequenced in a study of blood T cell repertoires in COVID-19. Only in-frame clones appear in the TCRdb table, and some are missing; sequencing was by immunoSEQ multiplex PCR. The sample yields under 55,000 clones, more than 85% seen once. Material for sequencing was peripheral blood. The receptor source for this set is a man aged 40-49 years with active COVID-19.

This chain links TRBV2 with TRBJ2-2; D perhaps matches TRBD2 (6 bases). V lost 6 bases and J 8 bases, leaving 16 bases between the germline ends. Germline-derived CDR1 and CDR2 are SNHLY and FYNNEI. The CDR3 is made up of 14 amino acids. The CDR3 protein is CASRKTTGEGELFF. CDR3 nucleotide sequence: TGTGCCAGCAGGAAAACAACGGGGGAGGGGGAGCTGTTTTTT.

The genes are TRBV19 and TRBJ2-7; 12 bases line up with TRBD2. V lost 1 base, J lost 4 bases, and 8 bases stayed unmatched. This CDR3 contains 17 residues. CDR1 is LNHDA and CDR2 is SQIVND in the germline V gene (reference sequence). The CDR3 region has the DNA TGTGCCAGTAGTATAGGAAGAGGACTAGCGGGAACTTACGAGCAGTACTTC. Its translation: CASSIGRGLAGTYEQYF.

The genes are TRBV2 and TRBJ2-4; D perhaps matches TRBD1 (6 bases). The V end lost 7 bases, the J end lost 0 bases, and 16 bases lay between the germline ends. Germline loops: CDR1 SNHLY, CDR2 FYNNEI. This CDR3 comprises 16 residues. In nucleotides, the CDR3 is TGTGCCAGCACTAAAGGGGGAGAACTAGCCAAAAACATTCAGTACTTC. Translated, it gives CASTKGGELAKNIQYF.

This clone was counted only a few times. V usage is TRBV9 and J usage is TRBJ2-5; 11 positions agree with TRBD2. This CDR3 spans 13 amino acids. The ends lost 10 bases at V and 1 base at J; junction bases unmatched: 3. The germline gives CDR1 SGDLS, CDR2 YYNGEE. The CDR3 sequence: CASGLAGQETQYF. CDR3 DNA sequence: TGTGCCTCCGGACTAGCGGGCCAAGAGACCCAGTACTTC.

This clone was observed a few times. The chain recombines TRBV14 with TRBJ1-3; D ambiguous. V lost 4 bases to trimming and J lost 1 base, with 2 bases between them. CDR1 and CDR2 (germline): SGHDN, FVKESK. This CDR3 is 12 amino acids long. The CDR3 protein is CASSLSGNTIYF. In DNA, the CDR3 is TGTGCCAGCAGCCTATCTGGAAACACCATATATTTT.

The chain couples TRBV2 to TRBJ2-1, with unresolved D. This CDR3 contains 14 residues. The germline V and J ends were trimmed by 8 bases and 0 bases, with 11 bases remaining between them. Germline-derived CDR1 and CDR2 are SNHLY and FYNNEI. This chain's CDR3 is CASVKLSSYNEQFF. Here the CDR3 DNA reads TGTGCCAGCGTGAAGTTGAGCTCCTACAATGAGCAGTTCTTC.

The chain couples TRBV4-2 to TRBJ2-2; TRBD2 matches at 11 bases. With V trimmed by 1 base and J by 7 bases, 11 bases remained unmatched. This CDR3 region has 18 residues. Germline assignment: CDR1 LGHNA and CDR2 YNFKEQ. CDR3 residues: CASSQVGLTSGGLGELFF. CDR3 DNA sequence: TGTGCCAGCAGCCAAGTGGGTTTAACTAGCGGGGGACTCGGGGAGCTGTTTTTT.

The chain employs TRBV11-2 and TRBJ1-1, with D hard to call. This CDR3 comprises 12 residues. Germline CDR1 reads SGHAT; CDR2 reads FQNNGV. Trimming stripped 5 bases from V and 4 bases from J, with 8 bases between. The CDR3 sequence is CASSLYGTEAFF. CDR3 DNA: TGTGCCAGCAGCCTCTACGGCACTGAAGCTTTCTTT. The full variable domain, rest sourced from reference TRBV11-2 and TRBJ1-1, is EAGVAQSPRYKIIEKRQSVAFWCNPISGHATLYWYQQILGQGPKLLIQFQNNGVVDDSQLPKDRFSAERLKGVDSTLKIQPAKLEDSAVYLCASSLYGTEAFFGQGTRLTVV.

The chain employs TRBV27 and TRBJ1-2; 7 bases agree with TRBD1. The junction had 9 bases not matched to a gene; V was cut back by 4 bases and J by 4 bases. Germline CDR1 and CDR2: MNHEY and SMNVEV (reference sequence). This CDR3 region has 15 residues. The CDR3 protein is CASSSTGVGGYGYTF. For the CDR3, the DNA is TGTGCCAGCAGTTCTACAGGGGTGGGTGGCTATGGCTACACCTTC.

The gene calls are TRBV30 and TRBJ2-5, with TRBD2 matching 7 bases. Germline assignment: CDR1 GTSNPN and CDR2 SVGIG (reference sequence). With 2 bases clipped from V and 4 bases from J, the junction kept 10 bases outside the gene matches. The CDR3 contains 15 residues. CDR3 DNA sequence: TGTGCCTGGAGTTCCCTGGGAGGGAAGGGAGAGACCCAGTACTTC. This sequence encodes CAWSSLGGKGETQYF.

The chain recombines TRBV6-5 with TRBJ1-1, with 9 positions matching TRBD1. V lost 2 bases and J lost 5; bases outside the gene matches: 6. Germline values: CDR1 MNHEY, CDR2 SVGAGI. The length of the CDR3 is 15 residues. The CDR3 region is CASSYAGTGRTEAFF. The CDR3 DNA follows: TGTGCCAGCAGTTACGCAGGGACAGGGAGGACTGAAGCTTTCTTT.

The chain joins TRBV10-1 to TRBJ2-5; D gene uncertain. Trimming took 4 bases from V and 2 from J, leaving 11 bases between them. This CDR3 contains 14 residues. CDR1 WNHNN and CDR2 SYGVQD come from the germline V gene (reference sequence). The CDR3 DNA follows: TGCGCCAGCAGTGCGGGTGGTCAGCAAGAGACCCAGTACTTC. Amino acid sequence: CASSAGGQQETQYF.

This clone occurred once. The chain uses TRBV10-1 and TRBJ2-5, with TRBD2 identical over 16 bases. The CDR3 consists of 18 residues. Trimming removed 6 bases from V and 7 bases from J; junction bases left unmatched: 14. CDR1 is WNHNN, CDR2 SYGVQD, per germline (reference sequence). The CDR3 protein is CASRRAGGLAGGPATQYF. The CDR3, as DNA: TGCGCCAGCAGGCGCGCGGGGGGACTAGCGGGAGGGCCTGCGACCCAGTACTTC.

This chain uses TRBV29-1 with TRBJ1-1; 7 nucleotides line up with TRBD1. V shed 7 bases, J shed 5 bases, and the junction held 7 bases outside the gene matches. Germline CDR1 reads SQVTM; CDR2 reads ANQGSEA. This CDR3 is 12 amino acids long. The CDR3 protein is CSAGTVGTEAFF. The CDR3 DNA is TGCAGCGCGGGGACAGTGGGGACTGAAGCTTTCTTT.

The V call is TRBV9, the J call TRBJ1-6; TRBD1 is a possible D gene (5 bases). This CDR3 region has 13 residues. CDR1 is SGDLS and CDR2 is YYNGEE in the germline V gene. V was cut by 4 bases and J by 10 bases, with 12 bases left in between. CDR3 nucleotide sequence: TGTGCCAGCAGCCCTCAGCCAGGGTCACCCCTCCACTTT. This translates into CASSPQPGSPLHF.

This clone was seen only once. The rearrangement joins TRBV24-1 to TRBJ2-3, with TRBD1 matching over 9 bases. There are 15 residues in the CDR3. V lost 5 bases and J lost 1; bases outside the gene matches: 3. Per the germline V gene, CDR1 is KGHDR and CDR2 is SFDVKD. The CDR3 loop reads CATSVWDRGTDTQYF. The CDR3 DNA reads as TGTGCCACCAGTGTCTGGGACAGGGGCACAGATACGCAGTATTTT.

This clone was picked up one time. The CDR3 nucleotides are TGTGCCAGCAGTCCAGGAGGGGTAACTGAAAAACTGTTTTTT. Translated, it gives CASSPGGVTEKLFF. This chain joins TRBV6-5 and TRBJ1-4; possible D gene TRBD1, 5 bases. The CDR3 length is 14 residues. Between the trimmed V and J ends, which lost 5 bases and 7 bases, there was a span of 14 bases. Germline-derived CDR1 and CDR2 are MNHEY and SVGAGI.

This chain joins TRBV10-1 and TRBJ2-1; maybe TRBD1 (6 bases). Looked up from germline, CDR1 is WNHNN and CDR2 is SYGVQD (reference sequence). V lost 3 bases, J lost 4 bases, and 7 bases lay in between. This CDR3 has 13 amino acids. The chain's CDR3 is CASSEDRYNEQFF. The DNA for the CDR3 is TGCGCCAGCAGTGAAGACAGGTACAATGAGCAGTTCTTC.

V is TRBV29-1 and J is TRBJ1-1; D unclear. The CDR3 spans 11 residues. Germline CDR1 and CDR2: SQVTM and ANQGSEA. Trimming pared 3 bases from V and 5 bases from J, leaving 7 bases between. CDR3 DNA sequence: TGCAGCGTTGAGGGCACTACTGAAGCTTTCTTT. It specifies CSVEGTTEAFF.

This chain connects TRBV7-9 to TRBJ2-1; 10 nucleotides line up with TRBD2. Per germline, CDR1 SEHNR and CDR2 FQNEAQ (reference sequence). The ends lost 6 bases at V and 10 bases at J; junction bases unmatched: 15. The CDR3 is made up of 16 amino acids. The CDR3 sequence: CASSEVPTSGTGEQFF. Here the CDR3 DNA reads TGTGCCAGCAGTGAGGTACCTACTAGCGGGACGGGCGAGCAGTTCTTC. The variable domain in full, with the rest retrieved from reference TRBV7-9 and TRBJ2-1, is DTGVSQNPRHKITKRGQNVTFRCDPISEHNRLYWYRQTLGQGPEFLTYFQNEAQLEKSRLLSDRFSAERPKGSFSTLEIQRTEQGDSAMYLCASSEVPTSGTGEQFFGPGTRLTVL.